This TCR beta chain was found in a study of OX40 agonist ivuxolimab in advanced cancers. The assay was immunoSEQ multiplex PCR, and TCRdb's table has in-frame clones only and misses some. The table has about 89,000 clones, approximately 90% seen once. Germline V gene sequence: CDR1 MGHDK, CDR2 SYGVNS. V lost 10 bases, J lost 4 bases, and 13 bases stayed unmatched. This CDR3 region has 15 residues. The rearrangement joins TRBV25-1 to TRBJ1-2, with 9 positions matching TRBD1. This clonotype was sampled from an adult with an advanced solid tumor such as melanoma, head and neck, liver or kidney cancer. The sequencing here drew on CD4+ or CD8+ T cells sorted from blood, taken in a trial of the OX40 agonist ivuxolimab. CDR3 DNA sequence: TGTGCCACCGGGCCGCGGGACAGGGCCCGCTATGGCTACACCTTC. Its protein is CATGPRDRARYGYTF.